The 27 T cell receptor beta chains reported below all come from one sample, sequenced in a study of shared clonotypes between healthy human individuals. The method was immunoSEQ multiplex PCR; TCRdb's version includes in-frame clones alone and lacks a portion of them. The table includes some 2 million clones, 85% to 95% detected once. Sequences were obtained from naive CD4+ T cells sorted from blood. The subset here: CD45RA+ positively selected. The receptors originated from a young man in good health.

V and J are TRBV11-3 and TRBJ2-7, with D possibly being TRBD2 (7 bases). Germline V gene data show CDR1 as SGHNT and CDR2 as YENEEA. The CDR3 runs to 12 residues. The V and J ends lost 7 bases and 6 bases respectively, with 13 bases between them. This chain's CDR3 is CASTSGGSEQYF. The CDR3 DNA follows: TGTGCCAGCACCTCGGGGGGCAGCGAGCAGTACTTC.

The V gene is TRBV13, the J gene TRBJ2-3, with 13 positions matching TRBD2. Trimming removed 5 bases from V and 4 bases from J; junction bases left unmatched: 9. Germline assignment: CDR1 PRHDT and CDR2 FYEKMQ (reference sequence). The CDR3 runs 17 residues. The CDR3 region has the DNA TGTGCCAGCAGCCCACCCTGGACTAGCGGGGGCGCAGATACGCAGTATTTT. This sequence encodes CASSPPWTSGGADTQYF.

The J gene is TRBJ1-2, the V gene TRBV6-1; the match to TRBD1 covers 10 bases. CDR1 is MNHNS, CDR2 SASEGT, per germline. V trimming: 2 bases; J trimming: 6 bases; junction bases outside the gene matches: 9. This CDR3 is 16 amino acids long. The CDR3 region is CASSENRAGTGDGYTF. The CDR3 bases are TGTGCCAGCAGTGAAAATAGGGCGGGGACAGGGGATGGCTACACCTTC.

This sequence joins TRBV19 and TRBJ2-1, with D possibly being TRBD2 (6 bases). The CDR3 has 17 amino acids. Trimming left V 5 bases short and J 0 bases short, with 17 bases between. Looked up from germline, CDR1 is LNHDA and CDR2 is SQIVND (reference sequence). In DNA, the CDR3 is TGTGCCAGTAGTCCCAGCGGGCGGTGGAGCTCCTACAATGAGCAGTTCTTC. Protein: CASSPSGRWSSYNEQFF.

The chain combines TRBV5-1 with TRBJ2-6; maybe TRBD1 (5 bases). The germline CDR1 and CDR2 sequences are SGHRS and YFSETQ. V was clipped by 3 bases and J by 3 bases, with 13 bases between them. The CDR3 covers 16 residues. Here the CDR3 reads CASSSTGVGGANVLTF. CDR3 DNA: TGCGCCAGCAGCTCTACAGGTGTGGGTGGGGCCAACGTCCTGACTTTC.

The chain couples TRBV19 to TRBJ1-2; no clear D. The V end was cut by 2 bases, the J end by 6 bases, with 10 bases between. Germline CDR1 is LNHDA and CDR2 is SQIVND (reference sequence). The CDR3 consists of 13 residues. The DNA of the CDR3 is TGTGCCAGTAGTATATCGGGGATTGATGGCTACACCTTC. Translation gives CASSISGIDGYTF.

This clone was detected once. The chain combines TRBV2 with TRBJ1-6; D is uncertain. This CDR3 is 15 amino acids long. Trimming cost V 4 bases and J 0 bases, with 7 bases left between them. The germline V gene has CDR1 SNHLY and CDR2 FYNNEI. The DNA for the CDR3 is TGTGCCAGCAGTGGAGACGGCTCCTATAATTCACCCCTCCACTTT. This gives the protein CASSGDGSYNSPLHF.

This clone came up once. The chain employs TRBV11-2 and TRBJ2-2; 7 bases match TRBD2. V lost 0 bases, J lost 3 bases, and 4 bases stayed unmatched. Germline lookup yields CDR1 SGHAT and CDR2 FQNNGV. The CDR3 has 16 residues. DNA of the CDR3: TGTGCCAGCAGCTTAGATAGACGGGGGGACACCGGGGAGCTGTTTTTT. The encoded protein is CASSLDRRGDTGELFF.

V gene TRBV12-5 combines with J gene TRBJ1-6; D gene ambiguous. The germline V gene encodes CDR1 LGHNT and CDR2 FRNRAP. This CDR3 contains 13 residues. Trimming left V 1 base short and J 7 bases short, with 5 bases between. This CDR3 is CASGLGGNSPLHF. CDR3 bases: TGTGCTAGTGGTTTGGGAGGGAATTCACCCCTCCACTTT.

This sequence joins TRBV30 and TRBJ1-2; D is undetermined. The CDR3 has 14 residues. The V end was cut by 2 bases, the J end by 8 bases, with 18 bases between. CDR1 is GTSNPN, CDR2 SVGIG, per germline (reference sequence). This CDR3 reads CAWSSELPLGGYTF. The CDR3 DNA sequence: TGTGCCTGGAGTTCCGAGTTACCTCTGGGCGGCTACACCTTC.

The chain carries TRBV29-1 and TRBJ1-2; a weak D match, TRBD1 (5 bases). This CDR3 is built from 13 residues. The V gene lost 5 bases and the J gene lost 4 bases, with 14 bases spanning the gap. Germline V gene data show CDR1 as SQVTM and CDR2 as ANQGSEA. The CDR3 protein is CSVKPGLSYGYTF. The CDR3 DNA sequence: TGCAGCGTTAAACCGGGACTCAGCTATGGCTACACCTTC.

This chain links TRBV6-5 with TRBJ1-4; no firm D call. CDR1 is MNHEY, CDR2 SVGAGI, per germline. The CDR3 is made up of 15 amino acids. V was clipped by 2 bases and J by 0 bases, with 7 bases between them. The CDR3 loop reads CASSYAKATNEKLFF. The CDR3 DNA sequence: TGTGCCAGCAGTTACGCCAAAGCAACTAATGAAAAACTGTTTTTT.

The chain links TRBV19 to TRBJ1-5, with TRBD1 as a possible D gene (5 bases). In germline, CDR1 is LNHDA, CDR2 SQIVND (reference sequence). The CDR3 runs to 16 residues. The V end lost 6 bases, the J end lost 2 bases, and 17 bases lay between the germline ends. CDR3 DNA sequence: TGTGCCAGTAGCCCATTGGACACTCTTCGCAATCAGCCCCAGCATTTT. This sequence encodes CASSPLDTLRNQPQHF.

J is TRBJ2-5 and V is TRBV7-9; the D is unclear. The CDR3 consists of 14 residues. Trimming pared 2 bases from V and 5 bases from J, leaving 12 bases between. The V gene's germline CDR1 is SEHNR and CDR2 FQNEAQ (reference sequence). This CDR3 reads CASSLSLRDETQYF. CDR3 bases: TGTGCCAGCAGCTTATCTCTTAGAGATGAGACCCAGTACTTC.

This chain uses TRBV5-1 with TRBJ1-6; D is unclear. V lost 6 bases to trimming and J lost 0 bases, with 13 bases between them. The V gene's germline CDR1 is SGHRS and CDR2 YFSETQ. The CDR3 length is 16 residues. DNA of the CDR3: TGCGCCAGCACCTCGGGCGTGAGCTCCTATAATTCACCCCTCCACTTT. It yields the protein CASTSGVSSYNSPLHF.

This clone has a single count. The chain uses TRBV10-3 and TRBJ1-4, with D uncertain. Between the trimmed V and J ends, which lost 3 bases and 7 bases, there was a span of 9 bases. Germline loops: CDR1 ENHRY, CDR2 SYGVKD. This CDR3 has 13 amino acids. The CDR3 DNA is TGTGCCATCAGTGATCCGGAGGGTGAAAAACTGTTTTTT. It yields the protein CAISDPEGEKLFF.

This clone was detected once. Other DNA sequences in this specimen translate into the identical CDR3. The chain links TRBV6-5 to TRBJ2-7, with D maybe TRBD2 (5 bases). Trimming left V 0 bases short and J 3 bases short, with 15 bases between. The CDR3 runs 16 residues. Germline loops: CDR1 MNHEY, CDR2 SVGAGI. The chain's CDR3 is CASSYSTPDRGYEQYF. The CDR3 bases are TGTGCCAGCAGTTACTCGACTCCCGATCGGGGCTACGAGCAGTACTTC.

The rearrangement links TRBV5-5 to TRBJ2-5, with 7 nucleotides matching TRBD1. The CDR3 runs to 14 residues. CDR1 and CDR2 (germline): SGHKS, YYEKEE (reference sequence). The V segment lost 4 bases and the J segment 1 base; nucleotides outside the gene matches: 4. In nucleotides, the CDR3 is TGTGCCAGCAGCCCGGGGACAGCCCAAGAGACCCAGTACTTC. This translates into CASSPGTAQETQYF.

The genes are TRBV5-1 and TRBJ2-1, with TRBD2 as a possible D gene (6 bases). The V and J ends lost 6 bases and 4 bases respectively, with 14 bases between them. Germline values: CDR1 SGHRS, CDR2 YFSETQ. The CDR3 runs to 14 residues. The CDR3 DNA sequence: TGCGCCAGCATAGAGGAGGGAGGTTACAATGAGCAGTTCTTC. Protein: CASIEEGGYNEQFF.

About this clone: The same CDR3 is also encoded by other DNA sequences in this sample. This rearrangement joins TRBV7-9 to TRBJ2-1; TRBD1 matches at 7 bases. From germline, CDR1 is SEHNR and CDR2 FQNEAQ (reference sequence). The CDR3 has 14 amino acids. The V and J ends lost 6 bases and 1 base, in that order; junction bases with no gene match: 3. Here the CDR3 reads CASSLQGSYNEQFF. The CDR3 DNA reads TGTGCCAGCAGTCTACAGGGGTCCTACAATGAGCAGTTCTTC.

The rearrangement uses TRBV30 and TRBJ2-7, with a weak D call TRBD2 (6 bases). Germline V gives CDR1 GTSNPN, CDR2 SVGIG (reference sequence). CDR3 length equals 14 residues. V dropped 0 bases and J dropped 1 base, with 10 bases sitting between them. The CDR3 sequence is CAWSVISGSYEQYF. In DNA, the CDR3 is TGTGCCTGGAGTGTCATTAGCGGATCCTACGAGCAGTACTTC.

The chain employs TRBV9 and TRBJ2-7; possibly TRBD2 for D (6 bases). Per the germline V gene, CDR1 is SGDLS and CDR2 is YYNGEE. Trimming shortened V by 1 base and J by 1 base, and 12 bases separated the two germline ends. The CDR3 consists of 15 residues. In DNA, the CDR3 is TGTGCCAGCAGCGTACACGAACTAGCTTCCTACGAGCAGTACTTC. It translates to CASSVHELASYEQYF.

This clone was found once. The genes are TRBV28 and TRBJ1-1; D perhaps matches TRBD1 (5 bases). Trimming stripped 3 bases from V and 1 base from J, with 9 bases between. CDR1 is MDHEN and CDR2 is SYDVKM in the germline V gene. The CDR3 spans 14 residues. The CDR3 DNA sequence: TGTGCCAGCAGTTTCGCCAGGGAGAACACTGAAGCTTTCTTT. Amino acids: CASSFARENTEAFF. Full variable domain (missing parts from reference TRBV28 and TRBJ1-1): DVKVTQSSRYLVKRTGEKVFLECVQDMDHENMFWYRQDPGLGLRLIYFSYDVKMKEKGDIPEGYSVSREKKERFSLILESASTNQTSMYLCASSFARENTEAFFGQGTRLTVV.

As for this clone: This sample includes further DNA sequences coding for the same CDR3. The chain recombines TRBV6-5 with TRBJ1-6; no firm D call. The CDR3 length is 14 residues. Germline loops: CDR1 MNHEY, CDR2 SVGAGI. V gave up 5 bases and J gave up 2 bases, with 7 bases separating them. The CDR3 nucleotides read TGTGCCAGCAGTAGGACGACCTATAATTCACCCCTCCACTTT. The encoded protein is CASSRTTYNSPLHF.

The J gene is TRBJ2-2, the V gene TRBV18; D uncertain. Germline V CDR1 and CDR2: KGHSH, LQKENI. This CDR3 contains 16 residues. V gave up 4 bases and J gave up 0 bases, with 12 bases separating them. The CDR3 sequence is CASSLRDTSNTGELFF. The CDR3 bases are TGTGCCAGCTCACTACGAGACACGTCGAACACCGGGGAGCTGTTTTTT.

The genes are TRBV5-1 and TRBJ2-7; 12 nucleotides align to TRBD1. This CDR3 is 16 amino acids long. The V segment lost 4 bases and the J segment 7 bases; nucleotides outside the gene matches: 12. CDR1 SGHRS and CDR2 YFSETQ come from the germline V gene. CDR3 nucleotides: TGCGCCAGCAGCATAATTCCGGGACAGGGGGCTGCTGAGCAGTACTTC. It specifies CASSIIPGQGAAEQYF.

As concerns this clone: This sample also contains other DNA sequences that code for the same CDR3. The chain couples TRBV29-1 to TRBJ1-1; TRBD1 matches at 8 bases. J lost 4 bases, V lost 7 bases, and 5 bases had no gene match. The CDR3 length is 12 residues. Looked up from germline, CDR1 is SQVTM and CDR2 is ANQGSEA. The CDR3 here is CSADRGGTEAFF. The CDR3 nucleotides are TGCAGCGCTGACAGGGGTGGCACTGAAGCTTTCTTT.